These T cell receptor beta chains were read from a single sample in a study of control samples from healthy donors and cancer patients. Libraries were prepared by immunoSEQ multiplex PCR; TCRdb keeps only in-frame clonotypes and omits some of them. The sample contains around 93,000 clones, around 88% of which appear only once. Sample: blood. These receptors were obtained from a man aged 25-45 years in good health. The conserved cysteine and the conserved F or W are not part of the CDR3 here. A clone size is listed for some rows: how often the clone was seen (once, few, many), or a class if it is expanded.

v_call: TRBV27; clone_size: .; j_call: TRBJ1-2; cdr3_aa: ASHSTDYDYT
v_call: TRBV3-1/TRBV3-2; clone_size: .; j_call: TRBJ1-6; cdr3_aa: ASSQGKDSPLH
v_call: TRBV2; clone_size: .; j_call: TRBJ2-7; cdr3_aa: ASSRLRDPYEQY
v_call: TRBV7-3; clone_size: few; j_call: TRBJ2-3; cdr3_aa: ASSFTGTGYTQY
v_call: TRBV27; clone_size: .; j_call: TRBJ2-7; cdr3_aa: ASSFGGVSYEQY
v_call: TRBV11-2; clone_size: .; j_call: TRBJ2-5; cdr3_aa: ASSIPPQFLGTQY
v_call: TRBV29-1; clone_size: .; j_call: TRBJ2-3; cdr3_aa: SVLRQGGRTDTQY
v_call: TRBV5-4; clone_size: .; j_call: TRBJ2-7; cdr3_aa: ASSTTSGRYEQY
v_call: TRBV25-1; clone_size: .; j_call: TRBJ1-4; cdr3_aa: ARDRRQWEKLF
v_call: TRBV19; clone_size: .; j_call: TRBJ2-2; cdr3_aa: ASSIGYDTGELF
v_call: TRBV27; clone_size: .; j_call: TRBJ2-5; cdr3_aa: ASSFGGQETQN
v_call: TRBV7-3; clone_size: .; j_call: TRBJ2-1; cdr3_aa: ASSLLGTPNNEQF
v_call: TRBV12-3/TRBV12-4; clone_size: .; j_call: TRBJ1-5; cdr3_aa: ASTRQRNQPQH
v_call: TRBV5-4; clone_size: .; j_call: TRBJ2-2; cdr3_aa: ASSRDSWATGELF
v_call: TRBV6-5; clone_size: .; j_call: TRBJ1-2; cdr3_aa: ASSYGGDYGYT
v_call: TRBV7-2; clone_size: .; j_call: TRBJ2-2; cdr3_aa: ASSLGLARVGELF
v_call: TRBV7-6; clone_size: .; j_call: TRBJ2-1; cdr3_aa: ASSLRTIRRSSYNEQF
v_call: TRBV28; clone_size: .; j_call: TRBJ1-2; cdr3_aa: ASRASRPVGGYT
v_call: TRBV12-3/TRBV12-4; clone_size: .; j_call: TRBJ1-6; cdr3_aa: ASRPAPNSPLH
v_call: TRBV11-2; clone_size: .; j_call: TRBJ1-3; cdr3_aa: ASSFQTSSGNTIY
v_call: TRBV7-2; clone_size: .; j_call: TRBJ2-3; cdr3_aa: ASSLDGGTGVRDTQY
v_call: TRBV19; clone_size: .; j_call: TRBJ1-6; cdr3_aa: ASTLTGGDSPLH
v_call: TRBV2; clone_size: .; j_call: TRBJ2-1; cdr3_aa: ASSDPSGRGWEQF
v_call: TRBV27; clone_size: few; j_call: TRBJ1-5; cdr3_aa: ASSLSSNQPQH
v_call: TRBV7-9; clone_size: .; j_call: TRBJ1-1; cdr3_aa: ASSSQTSNTEAF
v_call: TRBV12-3/TRBV12-4; clone_size: .; j_call: TRBJ1-1; cdr3_aa: ASSFGQGLEAF
v_call: TRBV19; clone_size: .; j_call: TRBJ1-2; cdr3_aa: ASSIARDRIYYGYT
v_call: TRBV27; clone_size: .; j_call: TRBJ1-6; cdr3_aa: ASSLSQITYYNSPLH
v_call: TRBV29-1; clone_size: once; j_call: TRBJ2-5; cdr3_aa: GVGFGETQY
v_call: TRBV7-2; clone_size: .; j_call: TRBJ2-5; cdr3_aa: ASSPAGGETQY
v_call: TRBV19; clone_size: once; j_call: TRBJ1-2; cdr3_aa: ASSPGLHYGYT
v_call: TRBV7-2; clone_size: .; j_call: TRBJ2-7; cdr3_aa: ASRPGGGEEQY
v_call: TRBV6-5; clone_size: .; j_call: TRBJ2-7; cdr3_aa: ASRVRTSGSYEQY
v_call: TRBV5-1; clone_size: .; j_call: TRBJ2-3; cdr3_aa: ASSSPRGLAGGHSITDTQY
v_call: TRBV18; clone_size: .; j_call: TRBJ1-1; cdr3_aa: ASSRGTGERRTEAF
v_call: TRBV12-3/TRBV12-4; clone_size: .; j_call: TRBJ1-2; cdr3_aa: ASSQTNYGYT
v_call: TRBV18; clone_size: once; j_call: TRBJ2-3; cdr3_aa: ASSPGQGVDTQY